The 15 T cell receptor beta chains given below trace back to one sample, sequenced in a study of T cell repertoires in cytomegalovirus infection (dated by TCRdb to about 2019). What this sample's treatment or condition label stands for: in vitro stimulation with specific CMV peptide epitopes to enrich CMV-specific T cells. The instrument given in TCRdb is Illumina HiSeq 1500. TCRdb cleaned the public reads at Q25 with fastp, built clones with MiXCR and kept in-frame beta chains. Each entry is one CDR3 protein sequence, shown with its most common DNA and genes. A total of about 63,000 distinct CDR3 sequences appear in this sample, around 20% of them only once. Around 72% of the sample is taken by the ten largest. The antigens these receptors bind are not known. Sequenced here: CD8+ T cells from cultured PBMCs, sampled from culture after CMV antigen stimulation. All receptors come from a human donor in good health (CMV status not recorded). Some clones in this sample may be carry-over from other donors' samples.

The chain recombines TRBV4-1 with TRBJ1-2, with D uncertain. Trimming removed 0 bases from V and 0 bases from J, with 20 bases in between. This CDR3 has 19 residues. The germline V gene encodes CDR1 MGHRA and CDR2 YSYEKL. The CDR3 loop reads CASSQDLIELKEANYGYTF. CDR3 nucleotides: TGCGCCAGCAGCCAAGATCTTATAGAGTTGAAAGAGGCTAACTATGGCTACACCTTC.

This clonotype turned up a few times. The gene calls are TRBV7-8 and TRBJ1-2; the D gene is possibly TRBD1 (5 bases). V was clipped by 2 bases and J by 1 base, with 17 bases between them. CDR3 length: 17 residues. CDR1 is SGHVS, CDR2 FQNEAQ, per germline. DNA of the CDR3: TGTGCCAGCAGCTTATACGAACGAGACAGCAATAACTATGGCTACACCTTC. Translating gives CASSLYERDSNNYGYTF.

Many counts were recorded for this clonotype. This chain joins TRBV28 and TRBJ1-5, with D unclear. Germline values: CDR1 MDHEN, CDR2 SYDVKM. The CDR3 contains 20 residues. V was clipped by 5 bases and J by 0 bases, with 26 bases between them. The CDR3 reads CASSPTQLGRLLYSNQPQHF. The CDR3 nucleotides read TGTGCCAGCAGTCCAACCCAGTTGGGCAGACTCCTCTATAGCAATCAGCCCCAGCATTTT.

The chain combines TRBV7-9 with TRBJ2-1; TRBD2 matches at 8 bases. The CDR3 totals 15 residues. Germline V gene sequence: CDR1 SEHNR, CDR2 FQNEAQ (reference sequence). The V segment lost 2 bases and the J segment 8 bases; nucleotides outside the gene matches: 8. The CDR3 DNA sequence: TGTGCCAGCAGCTTAAAGGGCGGGGGGATCGATGAGCAGTTCTTC. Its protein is CASSLKGGGIDEQFF.

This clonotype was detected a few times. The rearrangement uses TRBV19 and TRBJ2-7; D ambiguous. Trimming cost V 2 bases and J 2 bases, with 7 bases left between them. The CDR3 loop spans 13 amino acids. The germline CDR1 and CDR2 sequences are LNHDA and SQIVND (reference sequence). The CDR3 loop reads CASSISLAYEQYF. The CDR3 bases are TGTGCCAGTAGTATATCTCTGGCCTACGAGCAGTACTTC.

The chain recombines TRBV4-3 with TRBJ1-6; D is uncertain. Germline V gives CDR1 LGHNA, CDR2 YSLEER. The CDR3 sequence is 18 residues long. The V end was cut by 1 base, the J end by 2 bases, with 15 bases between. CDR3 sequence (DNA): TGCGCCAGCAGCCAAGCCGGACGGCCCTCAACCTATAATTCACCCCTCCACTTT. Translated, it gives CASSQAGRPSTYNSPLHF.

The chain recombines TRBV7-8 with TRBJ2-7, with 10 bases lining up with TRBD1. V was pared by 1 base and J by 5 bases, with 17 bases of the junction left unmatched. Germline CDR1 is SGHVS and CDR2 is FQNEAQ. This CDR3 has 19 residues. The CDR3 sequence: CASSLESVIRDRGMNEQYF. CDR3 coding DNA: TGTGCCAGCAGCTTAGAGTCAGTGATTCGGGACAGGGGTATGAACGAGCAGTACTTC.

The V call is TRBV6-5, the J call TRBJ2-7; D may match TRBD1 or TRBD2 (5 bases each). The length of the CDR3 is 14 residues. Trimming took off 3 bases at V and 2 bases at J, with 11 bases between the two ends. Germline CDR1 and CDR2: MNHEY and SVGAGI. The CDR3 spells CASSYRGRTYEQYF. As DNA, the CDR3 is TGTGCCAGCAGTTATCGGGGCAGGACCTACGAGCAGTACTTC.

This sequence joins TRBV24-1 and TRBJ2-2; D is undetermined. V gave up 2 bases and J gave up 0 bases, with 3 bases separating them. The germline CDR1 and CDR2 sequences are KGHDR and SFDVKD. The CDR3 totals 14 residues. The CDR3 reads CATSDSTNTGELFF. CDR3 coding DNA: TGTGCCACCAGTGATTCTACGAACACCGGGGAGCTGTTTTTT.

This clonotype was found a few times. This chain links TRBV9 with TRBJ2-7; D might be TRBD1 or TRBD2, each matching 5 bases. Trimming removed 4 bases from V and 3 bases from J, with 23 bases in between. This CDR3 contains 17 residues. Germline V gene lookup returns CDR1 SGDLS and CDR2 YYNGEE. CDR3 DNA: TGTGCCAGCAGCCCCCCCCCTCGTGGGACCGTTTACTACGAGCAGTACTTC. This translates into CASSPPPRGTVYYEQYF.

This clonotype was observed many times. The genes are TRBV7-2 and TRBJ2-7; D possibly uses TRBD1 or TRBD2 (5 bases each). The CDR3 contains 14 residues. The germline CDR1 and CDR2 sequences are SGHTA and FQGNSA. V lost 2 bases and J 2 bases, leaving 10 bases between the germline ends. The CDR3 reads CASSLPGRPYEQYF. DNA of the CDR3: TGTGCCAGCAGCTTACCGGGACGGCCCTACGAGCAGTACTTC.

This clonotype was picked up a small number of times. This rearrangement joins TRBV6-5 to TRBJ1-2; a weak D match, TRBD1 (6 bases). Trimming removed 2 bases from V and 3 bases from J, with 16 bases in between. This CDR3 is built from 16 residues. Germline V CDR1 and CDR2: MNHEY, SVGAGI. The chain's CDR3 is CASSYGGLIPHYGYTF. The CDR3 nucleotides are TGTGCCAGCAGTTACGGGGGGCTGATTCCCCACTATGGCTACACCTTC.

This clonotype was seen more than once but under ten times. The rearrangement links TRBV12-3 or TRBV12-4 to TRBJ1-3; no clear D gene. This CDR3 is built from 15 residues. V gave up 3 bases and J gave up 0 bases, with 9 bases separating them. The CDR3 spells CASSLYPFSGNTIYF. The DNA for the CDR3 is TGTGCCAGCAGTTTGTATCCCTTCTCTGGAAACACCATATATTTT.

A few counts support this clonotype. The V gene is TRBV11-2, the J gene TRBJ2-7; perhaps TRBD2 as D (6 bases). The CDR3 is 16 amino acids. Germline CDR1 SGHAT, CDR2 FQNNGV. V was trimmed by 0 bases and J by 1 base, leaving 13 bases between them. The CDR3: CASSLDRRGVSYEQYF. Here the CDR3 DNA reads TGTGCCAGCAGCTTAGATCGGAGGGGTGTATCCTACGAGCAGTACTTC.

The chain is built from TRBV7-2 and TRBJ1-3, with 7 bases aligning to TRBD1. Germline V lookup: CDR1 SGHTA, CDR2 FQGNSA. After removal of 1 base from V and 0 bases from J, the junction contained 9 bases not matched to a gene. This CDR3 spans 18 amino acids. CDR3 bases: TGTGCCAGCAGCTTAGGTCCGACAGGGACGCCCTCTGGAAACACCATATATTTT. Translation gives CASSLGPTGTPSGNTIYF.